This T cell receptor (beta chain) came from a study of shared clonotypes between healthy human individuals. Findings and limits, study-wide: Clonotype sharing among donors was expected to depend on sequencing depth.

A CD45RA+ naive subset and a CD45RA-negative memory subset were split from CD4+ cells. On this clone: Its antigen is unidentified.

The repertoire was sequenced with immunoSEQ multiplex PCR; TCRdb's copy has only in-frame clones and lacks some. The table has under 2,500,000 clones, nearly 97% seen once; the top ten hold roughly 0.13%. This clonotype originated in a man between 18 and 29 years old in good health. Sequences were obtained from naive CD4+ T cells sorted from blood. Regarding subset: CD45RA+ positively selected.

CDR3 coding DNA: TGTGCCAGTAGTATAGCCCGTGGAGGAGTCTACGAGCAGTACTTC. This translates into CASSIARGGVYEQYF. V usage is TRBV19 and J usage is TRBJ2-7, with a possible D match to TRBD2 (5 bases). Germline values: CDR1 LNHDA, CDR2 SQIVND (reference sequence). The ends were cut back, 1 base at V and 3 bases at J, with 13 bases in the middle. This CDR3 region has 15 residues.